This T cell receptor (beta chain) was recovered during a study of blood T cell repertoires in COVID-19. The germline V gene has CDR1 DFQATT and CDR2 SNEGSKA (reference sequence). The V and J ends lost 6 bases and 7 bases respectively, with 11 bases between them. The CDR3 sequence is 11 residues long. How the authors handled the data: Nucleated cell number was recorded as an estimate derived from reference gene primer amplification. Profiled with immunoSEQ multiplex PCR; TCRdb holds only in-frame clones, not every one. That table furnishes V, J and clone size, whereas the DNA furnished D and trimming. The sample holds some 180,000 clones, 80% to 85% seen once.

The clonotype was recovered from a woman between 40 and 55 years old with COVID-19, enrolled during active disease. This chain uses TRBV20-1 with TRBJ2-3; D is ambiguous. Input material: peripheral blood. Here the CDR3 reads CSAPNGNTQYF. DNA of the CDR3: TGCAGTGCCCCGAACGGTAATACGCAGTATTTT.